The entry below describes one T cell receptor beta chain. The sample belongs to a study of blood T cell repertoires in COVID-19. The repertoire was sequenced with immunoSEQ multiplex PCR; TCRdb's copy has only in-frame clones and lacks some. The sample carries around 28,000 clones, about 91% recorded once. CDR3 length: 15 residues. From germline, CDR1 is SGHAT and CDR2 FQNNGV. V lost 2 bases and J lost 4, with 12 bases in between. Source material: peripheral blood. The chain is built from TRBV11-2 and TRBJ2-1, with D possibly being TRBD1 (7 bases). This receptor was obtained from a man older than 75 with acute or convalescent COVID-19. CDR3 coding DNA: TGTGCCAGCAGCTTATACGCAGGGGGGTACAATGAGCAGTTCTTC. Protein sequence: CASSLYAGGYNEQFF. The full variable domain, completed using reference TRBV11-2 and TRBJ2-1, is EAGVAQSPRYKIIEKRQSVAFWCNPISGHATLYWYQQILGQGPKLLIQFQNNGVVDDSQLPKDRFSAERLKGVDSTLKIQPAKLEDSAVYLCASSLYAGGYNEQFFGPGTRLTVL.